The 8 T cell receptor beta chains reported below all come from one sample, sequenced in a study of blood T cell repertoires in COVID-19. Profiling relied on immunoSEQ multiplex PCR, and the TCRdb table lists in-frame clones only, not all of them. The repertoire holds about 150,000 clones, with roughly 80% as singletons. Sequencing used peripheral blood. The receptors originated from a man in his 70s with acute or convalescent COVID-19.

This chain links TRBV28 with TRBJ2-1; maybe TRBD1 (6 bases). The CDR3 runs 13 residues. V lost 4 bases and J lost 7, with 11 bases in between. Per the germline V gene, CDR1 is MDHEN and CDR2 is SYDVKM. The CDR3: CASSSGVRNEQFF. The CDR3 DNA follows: TGTGCCAGCAGTTCAGGGGTTCGGAATGAGCAGTTCTTC.

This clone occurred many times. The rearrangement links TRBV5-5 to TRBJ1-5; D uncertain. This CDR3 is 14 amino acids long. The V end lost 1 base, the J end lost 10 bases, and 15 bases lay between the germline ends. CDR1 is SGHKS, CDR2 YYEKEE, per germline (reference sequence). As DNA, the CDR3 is TGTGCCAGCAGCTTGACGGAGGCAGCGGGCCCCCAGCATTTT. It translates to CASSLTEAAGPQHF.

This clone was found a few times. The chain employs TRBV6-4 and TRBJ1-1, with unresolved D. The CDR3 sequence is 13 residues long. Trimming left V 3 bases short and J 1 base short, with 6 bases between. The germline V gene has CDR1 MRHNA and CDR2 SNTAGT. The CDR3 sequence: CASSELANTEAFF. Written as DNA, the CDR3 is TGTGCCAGCAGTGAATTGGCGAACACTGAAGCTTTCTTT.

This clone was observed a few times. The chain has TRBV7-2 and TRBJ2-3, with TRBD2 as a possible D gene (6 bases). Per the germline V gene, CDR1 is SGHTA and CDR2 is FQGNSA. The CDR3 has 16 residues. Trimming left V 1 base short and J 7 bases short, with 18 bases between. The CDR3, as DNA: TGTGCCAGCAGCTTAGAACCTCGCCCCAGCGGGTATACGCAGTATTTT. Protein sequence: CASSLEPRPSGYTQYF.

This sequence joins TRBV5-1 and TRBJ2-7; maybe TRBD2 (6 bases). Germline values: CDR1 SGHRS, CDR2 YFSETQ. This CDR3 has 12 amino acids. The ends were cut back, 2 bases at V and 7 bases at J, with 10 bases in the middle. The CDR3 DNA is TGCGCCAGCAGCTTAAGGGCGGGGGAGCAGTACTTC. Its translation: CASSLRAGEQYF.

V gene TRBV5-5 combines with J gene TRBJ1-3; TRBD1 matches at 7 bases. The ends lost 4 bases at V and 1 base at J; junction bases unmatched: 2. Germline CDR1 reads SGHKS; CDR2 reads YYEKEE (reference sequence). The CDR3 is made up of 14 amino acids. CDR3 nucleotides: TGTGCCAGCAGCGTACAGGGGTCTGGAAACACCATATATTTT. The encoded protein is CASSVQGSGNTIYF.

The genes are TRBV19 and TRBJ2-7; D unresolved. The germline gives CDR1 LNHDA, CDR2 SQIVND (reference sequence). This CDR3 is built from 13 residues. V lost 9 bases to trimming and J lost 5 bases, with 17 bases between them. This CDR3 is CASVGPPEDEQYF. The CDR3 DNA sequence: TGTGCCAGCGTGGGCCCCCCGGAAGACGAGCAGTACTTC.

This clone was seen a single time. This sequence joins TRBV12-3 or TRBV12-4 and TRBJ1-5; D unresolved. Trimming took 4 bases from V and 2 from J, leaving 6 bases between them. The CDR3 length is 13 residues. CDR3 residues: CASSWWRNQPQHF. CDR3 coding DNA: TGTGCCAGCAGTTGGTGGCGCAATCAGCCCCAGCATTTT.